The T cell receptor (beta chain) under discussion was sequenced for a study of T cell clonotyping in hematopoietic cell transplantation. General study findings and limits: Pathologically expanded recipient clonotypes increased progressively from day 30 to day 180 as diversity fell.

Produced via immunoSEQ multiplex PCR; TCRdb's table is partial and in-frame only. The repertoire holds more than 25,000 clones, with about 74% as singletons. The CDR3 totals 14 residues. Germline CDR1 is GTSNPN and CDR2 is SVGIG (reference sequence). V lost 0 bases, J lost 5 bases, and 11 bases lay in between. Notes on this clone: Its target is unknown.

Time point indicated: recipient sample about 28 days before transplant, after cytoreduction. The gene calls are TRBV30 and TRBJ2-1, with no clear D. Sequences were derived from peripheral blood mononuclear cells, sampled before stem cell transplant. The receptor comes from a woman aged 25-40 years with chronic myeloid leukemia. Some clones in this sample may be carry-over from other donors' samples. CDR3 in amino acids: CAWSVMSPHNEQFF. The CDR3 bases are TGTGCCTGGAGTGTAATGAGCCCCCACAATGAGCAGTTCTTC.